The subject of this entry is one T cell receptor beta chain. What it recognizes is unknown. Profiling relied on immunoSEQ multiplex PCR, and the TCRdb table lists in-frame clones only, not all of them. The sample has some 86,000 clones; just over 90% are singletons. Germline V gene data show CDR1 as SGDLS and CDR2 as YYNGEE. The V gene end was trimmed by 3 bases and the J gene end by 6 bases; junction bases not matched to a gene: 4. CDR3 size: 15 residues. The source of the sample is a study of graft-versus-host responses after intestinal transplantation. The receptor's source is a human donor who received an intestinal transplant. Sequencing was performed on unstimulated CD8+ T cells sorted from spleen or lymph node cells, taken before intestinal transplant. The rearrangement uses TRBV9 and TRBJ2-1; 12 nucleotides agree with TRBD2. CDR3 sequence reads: CASSGPGLAGNEQFF. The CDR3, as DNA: TGTGCCAGCAGCGGTCCGGGACTAGCGGGCAATGAGCAGTTCTTC.